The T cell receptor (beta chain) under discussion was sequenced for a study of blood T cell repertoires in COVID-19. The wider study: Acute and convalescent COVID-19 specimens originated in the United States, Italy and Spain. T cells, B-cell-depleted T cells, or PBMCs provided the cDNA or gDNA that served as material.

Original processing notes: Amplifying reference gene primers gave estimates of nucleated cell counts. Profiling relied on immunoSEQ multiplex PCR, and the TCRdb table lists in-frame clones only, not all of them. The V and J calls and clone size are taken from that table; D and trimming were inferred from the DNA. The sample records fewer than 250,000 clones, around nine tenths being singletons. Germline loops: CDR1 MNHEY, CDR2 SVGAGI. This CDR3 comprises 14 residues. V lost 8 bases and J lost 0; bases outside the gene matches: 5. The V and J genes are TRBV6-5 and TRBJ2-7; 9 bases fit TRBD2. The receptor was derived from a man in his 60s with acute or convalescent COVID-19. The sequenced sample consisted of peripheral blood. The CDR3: CASHKRGASYEQYF. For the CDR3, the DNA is TGTGCCAGCCACAAGCGGGGGGCCTCCTACGAGCAGTACTTC.